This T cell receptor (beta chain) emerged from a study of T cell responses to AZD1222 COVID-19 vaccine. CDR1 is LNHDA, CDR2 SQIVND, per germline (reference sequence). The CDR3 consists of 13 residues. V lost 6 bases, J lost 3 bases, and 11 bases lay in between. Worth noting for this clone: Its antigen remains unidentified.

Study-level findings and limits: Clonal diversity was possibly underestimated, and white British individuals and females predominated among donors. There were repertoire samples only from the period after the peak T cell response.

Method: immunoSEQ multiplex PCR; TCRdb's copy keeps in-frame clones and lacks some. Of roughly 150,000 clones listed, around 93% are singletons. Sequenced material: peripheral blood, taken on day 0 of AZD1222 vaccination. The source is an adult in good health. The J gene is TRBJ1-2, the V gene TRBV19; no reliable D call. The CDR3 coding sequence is TGTGCCAGTAGCCACCGGGGAGACTATGGCTACACCTTC. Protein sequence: CASSHRGDYGYTF. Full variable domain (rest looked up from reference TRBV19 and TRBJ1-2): DGGITQSPKYLFRKEGQNVTLSCEQNLNHDAMYWYRQDPGQGLRLIYYSQIVNDFQKGDIAEGYSVSREKKESFPLTVTSAQKNPTAFYLCASSHRGDYGYTFGSGTRLTVV.